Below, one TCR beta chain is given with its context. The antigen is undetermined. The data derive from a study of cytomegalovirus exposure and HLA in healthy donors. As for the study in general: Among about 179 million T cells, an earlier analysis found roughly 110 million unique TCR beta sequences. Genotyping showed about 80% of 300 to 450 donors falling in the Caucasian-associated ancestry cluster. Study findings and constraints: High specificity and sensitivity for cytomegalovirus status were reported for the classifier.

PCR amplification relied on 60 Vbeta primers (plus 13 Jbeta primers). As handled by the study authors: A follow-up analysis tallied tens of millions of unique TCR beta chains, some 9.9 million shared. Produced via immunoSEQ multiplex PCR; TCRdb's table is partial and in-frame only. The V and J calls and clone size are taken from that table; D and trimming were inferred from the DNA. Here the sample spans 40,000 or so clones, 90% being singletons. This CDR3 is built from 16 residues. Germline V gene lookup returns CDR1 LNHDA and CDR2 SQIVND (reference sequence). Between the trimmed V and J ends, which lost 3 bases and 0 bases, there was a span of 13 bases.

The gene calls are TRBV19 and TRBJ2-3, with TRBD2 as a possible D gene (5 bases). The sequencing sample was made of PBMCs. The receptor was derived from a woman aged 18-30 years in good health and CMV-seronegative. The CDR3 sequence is CASSIGRLRSTDTQYF. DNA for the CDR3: TGTGCCAGTAGTATTGGGAGACTGAGGAGCACAGATACGCAGTATTTT.